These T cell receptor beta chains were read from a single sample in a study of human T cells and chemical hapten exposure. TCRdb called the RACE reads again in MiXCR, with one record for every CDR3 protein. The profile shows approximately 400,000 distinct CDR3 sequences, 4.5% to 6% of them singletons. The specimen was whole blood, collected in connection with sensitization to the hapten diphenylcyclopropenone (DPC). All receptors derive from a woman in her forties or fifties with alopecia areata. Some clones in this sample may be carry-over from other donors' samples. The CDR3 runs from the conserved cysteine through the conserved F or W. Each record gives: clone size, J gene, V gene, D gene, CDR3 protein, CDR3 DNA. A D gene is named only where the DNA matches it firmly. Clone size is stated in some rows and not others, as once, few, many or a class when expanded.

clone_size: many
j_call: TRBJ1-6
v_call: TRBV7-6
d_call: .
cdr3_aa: CASSLEHADSPLHF
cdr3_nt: TGTGCCAGCAGCTTAGAACATGCTGATTCACCCCTCCACTTT

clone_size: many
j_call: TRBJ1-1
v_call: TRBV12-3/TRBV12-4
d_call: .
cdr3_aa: CASSLAGGVSEAFF
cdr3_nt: TGTGCCAGCAGTTTAGCAGGGGGAGTATCTGAAGCTTTCTTT

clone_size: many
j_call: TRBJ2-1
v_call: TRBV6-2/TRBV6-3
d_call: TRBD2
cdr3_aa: CASSYSEREGWEQFF
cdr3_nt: TGTGCCAGCAGTTACTCGGAGCGGGAGGGATGGGAGCAGTTCTTC

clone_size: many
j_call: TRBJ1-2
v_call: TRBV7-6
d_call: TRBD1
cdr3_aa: CASSSRTGLEYGYTF
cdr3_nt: TGTGCCAGCAGCAGCCGGACAGGTCTAGAGTATGGCTACACCTTC

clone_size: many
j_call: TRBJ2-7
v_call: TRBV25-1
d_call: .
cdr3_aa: CASSEQGPYEQYF
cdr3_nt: TGTGCCAGCAGTGAGCAGGGTCCGTACGAGCAGTACTTC

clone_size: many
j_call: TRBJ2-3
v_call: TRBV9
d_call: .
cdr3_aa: CASSPRPPQRTDTQYF
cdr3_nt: TGTGCCAGCAGCCCCCGACCCCCTCAAAGGACAGATACGCAGTATTTT

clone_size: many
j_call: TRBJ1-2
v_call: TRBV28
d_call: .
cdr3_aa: CASSPGTANYGYTF
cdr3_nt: TGTGCCAGCAGTCCCGGGACGGCTAACTATGGCTACACCTTC

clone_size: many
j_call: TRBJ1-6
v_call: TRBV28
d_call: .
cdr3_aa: CASSFRGQGNSPLHF
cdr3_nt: TGTGCCAGCAGTTTTAGGGGCCAGGGCAATTCACCCCTCCACTTT

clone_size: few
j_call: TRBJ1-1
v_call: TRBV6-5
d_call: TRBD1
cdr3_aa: CASGGQGDEAFF
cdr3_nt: TGTGCCAGCGGAGGACAGGGGGATGAAGCTTTCTTT

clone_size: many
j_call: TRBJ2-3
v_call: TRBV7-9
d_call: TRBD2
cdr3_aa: CASSVRLAAQYF
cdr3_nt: TGTGCCAGCAGCGTACGACTAGCTGCGCAGTATTTT

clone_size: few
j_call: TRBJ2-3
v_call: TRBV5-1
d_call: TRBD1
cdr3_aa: CASSSGTEDTQYF
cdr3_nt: TGCGCCAGCAGTTCCGGGACAGAAGATACGCAGTATTTT

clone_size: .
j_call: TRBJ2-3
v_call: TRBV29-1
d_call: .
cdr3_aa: CSVVPITDTQYF
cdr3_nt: TGCAGCGTTGTCCCTATCACAGATACGCAGTATTTT

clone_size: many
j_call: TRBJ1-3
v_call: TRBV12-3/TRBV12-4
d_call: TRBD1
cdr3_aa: CASSYTGTGKYF
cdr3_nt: TGTGCCAGCAGTTATACCGGGACAGGGAAATATTTT

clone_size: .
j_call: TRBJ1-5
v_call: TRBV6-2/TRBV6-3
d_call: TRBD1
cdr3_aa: CASSYADRALRPQHF
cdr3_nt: TGTGCCAGCAGTTACGCGGACAGGGCCTTGCGGCCCCAGCATTTT

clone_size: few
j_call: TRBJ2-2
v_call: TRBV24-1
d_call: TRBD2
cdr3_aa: CATSDSGGARTGELFF
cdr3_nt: TGTGCCACCAGTGACAGCGGGGGGGCCCGGACCGGGGAGCTGTTTTTT

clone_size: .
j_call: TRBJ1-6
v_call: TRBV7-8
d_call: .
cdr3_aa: CASSLMPQATNNSPLHF
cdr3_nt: TGTGCCAGCAGCTTAATGCCCCAGGCTACAAATAATTCACCCCTCCACTTT

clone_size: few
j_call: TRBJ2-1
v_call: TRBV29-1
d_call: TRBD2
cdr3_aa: CSVSLAGDKNEQFF
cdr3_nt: TGCAGCGTTTCCCTAGCGGGAGATAAAAATGAGCAGTTCTTC

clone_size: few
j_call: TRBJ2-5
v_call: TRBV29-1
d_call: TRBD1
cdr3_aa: CSAGTGGIETQYF
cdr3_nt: TGCAGCGCCGGGACAGGGGGGATAGAGACCCAGTACTTC

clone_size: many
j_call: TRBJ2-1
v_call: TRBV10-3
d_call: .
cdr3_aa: CAISPGTGTNEQFF
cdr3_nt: TGTGCCATCAGTCCCGGGACTGGGACCAATGAGCAGTTCTTC

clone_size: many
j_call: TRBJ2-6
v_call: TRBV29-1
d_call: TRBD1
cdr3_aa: CSVTGQGISGANVLTF
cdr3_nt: TGCAGCGTTACGGGACAGGGAATCTCTGGGGCCAACGTCCTGACTTTC

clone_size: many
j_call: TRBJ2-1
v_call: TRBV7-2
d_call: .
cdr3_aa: CASSLDSGVSGQQFF
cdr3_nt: TGTGCCAGCAGCTTAGACTCCGGGGTGAGTGGTCAGCAGTTCTTC

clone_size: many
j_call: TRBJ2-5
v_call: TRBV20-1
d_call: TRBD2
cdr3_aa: CSVPSFGTSGQETQYF
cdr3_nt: TGCAGTGTCCCGTCCTTCGGGACTAGCGGTCAAGAGACCCAGTACTTC

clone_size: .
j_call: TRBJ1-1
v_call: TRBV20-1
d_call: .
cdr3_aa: CSARAPGMNTEAFF
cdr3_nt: TGCAGTGCTAGAGCCCCAGGGATGAACACTGAAGCTTTCTTT

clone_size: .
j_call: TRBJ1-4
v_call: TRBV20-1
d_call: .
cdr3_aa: CSARDGGGSEKLFF
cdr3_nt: TGCAGTGCTAGAGATGGAGGGGGAAGTGAAAAACTGTTTTTT

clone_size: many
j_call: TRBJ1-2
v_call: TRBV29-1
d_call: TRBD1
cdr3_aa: CSVGQGYGYTF
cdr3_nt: TGCAGCGTTGGACAGGGGTATGGCTACACCTTC

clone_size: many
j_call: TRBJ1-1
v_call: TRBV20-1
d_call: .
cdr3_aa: CSARREGVNTEAFF
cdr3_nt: TGCAGTGCTAGAAGGGAGGGGGTGAACACTGAAGCTTTCTTT

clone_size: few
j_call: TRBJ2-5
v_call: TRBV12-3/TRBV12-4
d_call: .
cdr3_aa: CASSPGLVQETQYF
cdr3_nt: TGTGCCAGCAGCCCGGGACTTGTCCAAGAGACCCAGTACTTC

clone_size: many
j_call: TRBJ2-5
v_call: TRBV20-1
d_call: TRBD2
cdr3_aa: CSAKAGVTETQYF
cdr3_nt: TGCAGTGCTAAAGCGGGAGTGACAGAGACCCAGTACTTC

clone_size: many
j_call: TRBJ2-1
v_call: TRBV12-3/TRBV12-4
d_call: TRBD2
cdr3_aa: CASSNSGGGNEQFF
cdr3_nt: TGTGCCAGCAGTAATTCGGGAGGGGGCAATGAGCAGTTCTTC

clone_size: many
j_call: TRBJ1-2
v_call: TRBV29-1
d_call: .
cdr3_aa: CSVASNYGYTF
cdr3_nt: TGCAGCGTTGCCAGTAACTATGGCTACACCTTC

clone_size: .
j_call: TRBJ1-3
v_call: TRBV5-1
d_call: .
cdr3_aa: CASSSQGGEGNTIYF
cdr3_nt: TGCGCCAGCAGCTCACAGGGCGGCGAAGGAAACACCATATATTTT

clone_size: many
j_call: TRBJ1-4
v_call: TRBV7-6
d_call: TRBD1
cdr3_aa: CASSHWTGTDTNEKLFF
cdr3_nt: TGTGCCAGCAGCCACTGGACAGGGACGGACACTAATGAAAAACTGTTTTTT

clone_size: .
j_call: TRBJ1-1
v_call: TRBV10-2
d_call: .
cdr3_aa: CASSEAQQNTEAFF
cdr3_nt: TGCGCCAGCAGTGAGGCCCAGCAGAACACTGAAGCTTTCTTT

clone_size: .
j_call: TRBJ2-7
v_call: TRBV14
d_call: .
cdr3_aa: CASSPGDRDEQYF
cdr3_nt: TGTGCCAGCAGCCCGGGAGACAGGGACGAGCAGTACTTC

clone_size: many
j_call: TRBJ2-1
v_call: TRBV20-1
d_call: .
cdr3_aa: CSARAIYYYNEQFF
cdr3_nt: TGCAGTGCTAGGGCGATATACTACTACAATGAGCAGTTCTTC

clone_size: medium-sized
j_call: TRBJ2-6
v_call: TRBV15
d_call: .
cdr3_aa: CATSRAPGDGANVLTF
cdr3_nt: TGTGCCACCAGCAGAGCCCCAGGAGATGGGGCCAACGTCCTGACTTTC

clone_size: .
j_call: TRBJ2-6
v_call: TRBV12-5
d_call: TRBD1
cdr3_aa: CASGLSRGPRANVLTF
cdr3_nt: TGTGCTAGTGGTTTATCAAGGGGGCCGCGGGCCAACGTCCTGACTTTC

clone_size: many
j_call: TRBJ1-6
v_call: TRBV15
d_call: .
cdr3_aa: CATSSGESSYNSPLHF
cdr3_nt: TGTGCCACCAGCTCGGGGGAGAGCTCCTATAATTCACCCCTCCACTTT

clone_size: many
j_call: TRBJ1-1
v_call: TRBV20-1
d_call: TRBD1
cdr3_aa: CSARGTGGFEAFF
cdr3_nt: TGCAGTGCTAGAGGGACAGGGGGCTTCGAAGCTTTCTTT

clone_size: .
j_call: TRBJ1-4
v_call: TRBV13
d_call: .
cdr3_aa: CASGGRKGEKLFF
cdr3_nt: TGTGCCAGCGGGGGCAGGAAAGGTGAAAAACTGTTTTTT

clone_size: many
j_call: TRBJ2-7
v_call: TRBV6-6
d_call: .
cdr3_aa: CASTSGTRYEQYF
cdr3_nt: TGTGCCAGCACCTCCGGGACACGCTACGAGCAGTACTTC

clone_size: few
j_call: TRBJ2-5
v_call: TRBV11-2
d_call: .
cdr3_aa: CASSLENRVQETQYF
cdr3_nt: TGTGCCAGCAGCTTAGAGAACAGGGTGCAAGAGACCCAGTACTTC

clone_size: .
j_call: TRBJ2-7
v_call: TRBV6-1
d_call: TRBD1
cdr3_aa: CASSSGTGMPYEQYF
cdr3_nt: TGTGCCAGCAGTTCGGGGACAGGGATGCCCTACGAGCAGTACTTC

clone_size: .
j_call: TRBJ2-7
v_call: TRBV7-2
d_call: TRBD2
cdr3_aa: CASSVTSGAYEQYF
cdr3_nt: TGTGCCAGCAGCGTAACTAGCGGGGCCTACGAGCAGTACTTC

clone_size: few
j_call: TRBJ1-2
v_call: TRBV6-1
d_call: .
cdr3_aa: CAGGANYGYTF
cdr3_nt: TGTGCTGGGGGGGCTAACTATGGCTACACCTTC

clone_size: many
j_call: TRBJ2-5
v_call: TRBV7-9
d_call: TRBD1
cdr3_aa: CASSPVKGAETQYF
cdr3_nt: TGTGCCAGCAGCCCGGTAAAGGGGGCAGAGACCCAGTACTTC

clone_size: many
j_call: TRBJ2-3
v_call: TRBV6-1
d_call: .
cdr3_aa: CASSEGAGITDTQYF
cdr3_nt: TGTGCCAGCAGTGAAGGGGCGGGAATTACAGATACGCAGTATTTT

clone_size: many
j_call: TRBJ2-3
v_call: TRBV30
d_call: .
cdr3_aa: CAWSVPPGSQYF
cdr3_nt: TGTGCCTGGAGCGTTCCGCCGGGCTCGCAGTATTTT

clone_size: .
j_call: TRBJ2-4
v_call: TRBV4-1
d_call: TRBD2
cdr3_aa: CASSRGTSGPQNIQYF
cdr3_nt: TGCGCCAGCAGCCGGGGGACTAGCGGGCCTCAAAACATTCAGTACTTC